This T cell receptor beta chain appears in the sequencing data of a study of Ad26.COV2.S vaccination and SARS-CoV-2 variants. Study at large: The donor was enrolled in the Ad26.COV2.S arm of the COV1001 trial.

The count of this clone is one. Its specificity is not known. As for treatment: about 20 received Ad26.COV2.S at low or high dose, single or two shots; several received placebo; per-sample allocation not given. Sample collection was performed on day 63 after the first vaccine or placebo injection. At a Boston site, the person donating was an adult of 18-55 years. Broader study findings: Placebo recipients showed lower spike-specific TCR breadth than vaccinees.

V lost 4 bases to trimming and J lost 5 bases, with 15 bases between them. This CDR3 comprises 15 residues. Germline V gives CDR1 SGHTA, CDR2 FQGNSA. Clones were read by immunoSEQ multiplex PCR, and TCRdb kept only the in-frame ones, dropping some. The top ten clones hold about 13% of a sample with some 480,000 clones, roughly 85% of them seen once. This specimen consisted of peripheral blood, obtained in a trial of Ad26.COV2.S vaccine versus placebo. The chain couples TRBV7-2 to TRBJ2-1; D tentatively fits TRBD1 or TRBD2 (5 bases each). The clonotype comes from a person between 18 and 65 years old who received the Ad26.COV2.S COVID-19 vaccine or a placebo. CDR3 nucleotide sequence: TGTGCCAGCAGCTACCGGGACCCTAGGAACAATGAGCAGTTCTTC. This translates into CASSYRDPRNNEQFF.